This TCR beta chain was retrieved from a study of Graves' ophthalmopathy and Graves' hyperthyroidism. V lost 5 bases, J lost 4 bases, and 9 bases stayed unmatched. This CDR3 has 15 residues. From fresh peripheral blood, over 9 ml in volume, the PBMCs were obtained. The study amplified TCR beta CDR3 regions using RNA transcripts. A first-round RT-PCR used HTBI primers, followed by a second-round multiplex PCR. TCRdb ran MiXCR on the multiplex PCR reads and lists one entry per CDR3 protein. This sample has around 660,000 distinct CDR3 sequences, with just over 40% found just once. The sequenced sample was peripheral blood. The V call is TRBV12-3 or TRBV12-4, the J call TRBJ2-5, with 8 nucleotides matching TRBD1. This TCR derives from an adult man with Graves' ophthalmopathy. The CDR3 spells CASSPHRTGLETQYF. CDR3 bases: TGTGCCAGCAGTCCACATAGGACAGGGTTAGAGACCCAGTACTTC.